This entry describes one T cell receptor beta chain. Antigen: not known. The sample is drawn from a study of CD8 T cells in ankylosing spondylitis. Libraries for TCR beta were made by quantitative 5'-RACE with molecular barcodes. One entry per CDR3 protein, called by TCRdb with MiXCR from the 5' RACE reads. The sample gives nearly 350,000 distinct CDR3 sequences, around 15% of which show up once; approximately 1% is in the top ten. There are 12 residues in the CDR3. Germline V gene lookup returns CDR1 GTSNPN and CDR2 SVGIG (reference sequence). Trimming took 5 bases from V and 2 from J, leaving 10 bases between them. Study observations and caveats: Before this, some motif variants had been reported in reactive arthritis synovial fluid and blood.

The receptor's source is a male donor with ankylosing spondylitis or in good health (not recorded which). Material for sequencing was blood, either unsorted or a sorted T cell fraction (not recorded which). This sequence joins TRBV30 and TRBJ2-7; possible D gene TRBD1, 6 bases. The CDR3 DNA follows: TGTGCCTGGTCACAGGGAACCTACGAGCAGTACTTC. Amino acids: CAWSQGTYEQYF.